These 17 T cell receptor beta chains were sequenced from one sample in a study of blood T cell repertoires in COVID-19. Assay used: immunoSEQ multiplex PCR; TCRdb lists only in-frame clones, some missing. Of fewer than 200,000 clones listed, roughly 88% are singletons. The sequencing sample was made of peripheral blood. These TCRs come from a man aged 60 to 75 who had recovered from COVID-19.

This sequence joins TRBV19 and TRBJ1-2, with a possible D match to TRBD1 (5 bases). V lost 7 bases to trimming and J lost 6 bases, with 15 bases between them. The CDR3 sequence is 13 residues long. Germline CDR1 LNHDA, CDR2 SQIVND (reference sequence). CDR3 loop: CASTSGGVHGYTF. CDR3 DNA: TGTGCCAGTACCTCCGGGGGGGTACATGGCTACACCTTC.

The CDR3 coding sequence is TGTGCCAGCAGCTCCGTGGACAGGGCGAACACTGAAGCTTTCTTT. Amino acids: CASSSVDRANTEAFF. V usage is TRBV7-9 and J usage is TRBJ1-1; 8 bases are a match to TRBD1. CDR3 size: 15 residues. CDR1 and CDR2 from the germline V gene are SEHNR and FQNEAQ (reference sequence). Trimming at V came to 4 bases and at J to 1 base, leaving 5 bases not matched to a gene.

V and J are TRBV6-5 and TRBJ2-2; D call uncertain. Germline CDR1 reads MNHEY; CDR2 reads SVGAGI. The CDR3 has 14 residues. V dropped 5 bases and J dropped 5 bases, with 12 bases sitting between them. CDR3 sequence: CASSPLPITGELFF. The CDR3 DNA sequence: TGTGCCAGCAGTCCTCTACCAATTACCGGGGAGCTGTTTTTT.

The CDR3 is CASSAGTGRNTEAFF. In DNA, the CDR3 is TGTGCCAGCAGCGCGGGGACAGGGAGGAACACTGAAGCTTTCTTT. The gene calls are TRBV5-4 and TRBJ1-1, with 9 bases identical to TRBD1. The CDR3 loop spans 15 amino acids. Germline V gives CDR1 SGHNT, CDR2 YYREEE (reference sequence). J gave up 1 base and V 4 bases, and 5 bases lay outside the gene matches.

V gene TRBV6-5 combines with J gene TRBJ1-6; TRBD1 agrees at 10 bases. The CDR3 covers 15 residues. CDR1 MNHEY and CDR2 SVGAGI come from the germline V gene. The V gene end was trimmed by 8 bases and the J gene end by 6 bases; junction bases not matched to a gene: 7. The CDR3 coding sequence is TGTGCCAGCTGGGGGGGGGACAGGGGTAATTCACCCCTCCACTTT. Translated: CASWGGDRGNSPLHF.

This clone occurred once. The chain has TRBV5-4 and TRBJ1-1; TRBD1 is a possible D gene (6 bases). The germline CDR1 and CDR2 sequences are SGHNT and YYREEE (reference sequence). V was trimmed by 0 bases and J by 1 base, leaving 10 bases between them. The CDR3 has 15 residues. The CDR3 loop reads CASSLAGASNTEAFF. The CDR3 nucleotides read TGTGCCAGCAGCTTGGCAGGGGCGTCGAACACTGAAGCTTTCTTT.

This sequence joins TRBV11-1 and TRBJ1-1; D remains ambiguous. Trimming took off 1 base at V and 5 bases at J, with 11 bases between the two ends. Germline V gene data show CDR1 as SGHAT and CDR2 as FQDESV (reference sequence). The CDR3 spans 14 residues. Written as DNA, the CDR3 is TGTGCCAGCAGCTTAGATCTAGTAAGAACTGAAGCTTTCTTT. It translates to CASSLDLVRTEAFF.

In nucleotides, the CDR3 is TGTGCCAGCAGCTTCGTAGGGGGTTCATCCTACAATGAGCAGTTCTTC. This encodes CASSFVGGSSYNEQFF. This chain connects TRBV5-4 to TRBJ2-1; D perhaps matches TRBD1 (6 bases). Germline V gene lookup returns CDR1 SGHNT and CDR2 YYREEE (reference sequence). The CDR3 runs 16 residues. V dropped 2 bases and J dropped 1 base, with 13 bases sitting between them.

This sequence joins TRBV10-3 and TRBJ1-6, with D possibly TRBD1 on 6 matching bases. Germline CDR1 is ENHRY and CDR2 is SYGVKD. The CDR3 runs to 15 residues. Trimming left V 6 bases short and J 5 bases short, with 14 bases between. The CDR3 sequence: CAISRQVNDNSPLHF. In DNA, the CDR3 is TGTGCCATCAGCCGACAGGTTAACGATAATTCACCCCTCCACTTT.

Only one count was recorded for this clone. V usage is TRBV10-3 and J usage is TRBJ2-7, with 9 bases matching TRBD1. Losses at the gene ends were 9 bases for V and 6 bases for J; bases not matched to a gene: 6. The CDR3 extends over 12 amino acids. Germline V gene sequence: CDR1 ENHRY, CDR2 SYGVKD. The CDR3, as DNA: TGTGCCATTGGTGGGACAGGGACCGAGCAGTACTTC. It is translated as CAIGGTGTEQYF.

The CDR3 here is CASSAIVSGYSNQPQHF. The CDR3 DNA reads as TGTGCCAGCAGCGCAATAGTATCGGGGTATAGCAATCAGCCCCAGCATTTT. The chain carries TRBV21-1 and TRBJ1-5. TRBV21-1 is deemed a pseudogene. CDR3 size: 17 residues.

The rearrangement uses TRBV5-1 and TRBJ1-5; 9 bases line up with TRBD1. Germline lookup yields CDR1 SGHRS and CDR2 YFSETQ. V trimming: 1 base; J trimming: 7 bases; junction bases outside the gene matches: 3. The CDR3 runs to 14 residues. This CDR3 reads CASSLTGQGQPQHF. CDR3 in DNA: TGCGCCAGCAGCTTGACGGGACAGGGACAGCCCCAGCATTTT. The full variable domain, rest sourced from reference TRBV5-1 and TRBJ1-5, is KAGVTQTPRYLIKTRGQQVTLSCSPISGHRSVSWYQQTPGQGLQFLFEYFSETQRNKGNFPGRFSGRQFSNSRSEMNVSTLELGDSALYLCASSLTGQGQPQHFGDGTRLSIL.

The chain couples TRBV3-1 (or the pseudogene TRBV3-2) to TRBJ1-6; 9 bases fit TRBD1. CDR1 and CDR2 (germline): LGHDT, YNNKEL (reference sequence). V trimming: 5 bases; J trimming: 9 bases; junction bases outside the gene matches: 5. CDR3 size: 14 residues. The CDR3 is CASSETGGRSPLHF. CDR3 bases: TGTGCCAGCAGCGAAACAGGGGGCCGTTCACCCCTCCACTTT.

The rearrangement joins TRBV11-2 to TRBJ2-2, with D maybe TRBD1 (5 bases). Between the trimmed V and J ends, which lost 3 bases and 1 base, there was a span of 18 bases. The CDR3 is 18 residues long. The germline V gene has CDR1 SGHAT and CDR2 FQNNGV. CDR3 nucleotides: TGTGCCAGCAGCTTGCACAGCTGGGGCCTTGGGAACACCGGGGAGCTGTTTTTT. As protein: CASSLHSWGLGNTGELFF.

The V call is TRBV3-1 (or the pseudogene TRBV3-2), the J call TRBJ2-5, with a tentative D call TRBD2 (6 bases). CDR3 length: 13 amino acids. The germline V and J ends were trimmed by 4 bases and 4 bases, with 10 bases remaining between them. Germline V gives CDR1 LGHDT, CDR2 YNNKEL (reference sequence). This CDR3 reads CASSPHGGETQYF. The CDR3 DNA follows: TGTGCCAGCAGCCCCCACGGGGGAGAGACCCAGTACTTC.

CDR3 loop: CASSIGTGPSYEQYF. CDR3 DNA: TGTGCCAGTAGTATCGGGACAGGGCCTTCCTACGAGCAGTACTTC. This chain links TRBV19 with TRBJ2-7, with 9 bases lining up with TRBD1. Germline V gives CDR1 LNHDA, CDR2 SQIVND (reference sequence). Trimming at V came to 3 bases and at J to 1 base, leaving 4 bases not matched to a gene. CDR3 size: 15 residues.

V and J are TRBV29-1 and TRBJ1-1, with a possible D match to TRBD1 (6 bases). Trimming cost V 8 bases and J 3 bases, with 10 bases left between them. Germline V CDR1 and CDR2: SQVTM, ANQGSEA. The CDR3 has 11 residues. As DNA, the CDR3 is TGCAGCCTAGACAGGCACACTGAAGCTTTCTTT. This codes for CSLDRHTEAFF.